Listed below are T cell receptor beta chains from one sample, sequenced in a study of STAT5B mutations in CD4+ large granular lymphocyte leukemia. TCRdb's copy holds only in-frame clones and misses some; the assay was immunoSEQ multiplex PCR. The sample records tens of thousands of clones, about three quarters being singletons. The sample was CD4+ T cells from blood buffy coats. All receptors come from a human donor in good health. Both conserved end residues are part of each CDR3. The D gene is left open where the match is weak. Rows may omit the clone size; those that give it use once, few, many or a size class.

D gene: .; J gene: TRBJ2-7; clone size: few; V gene: TRBV7-9; CDR3 protein: CASSLNSREQYF; CDR3 DNA: TGTGCCAGCAGCTTAAACAGTCGAGAGCAGTACTTC
D gene: TRBD2; J gene: TRBJ2-7; clone size: few; V gene: TRBV5-8; CDR3 protein: CASSRLAGYEQYF; CDR3 DNA: TGTGCCAGCAGCAGGCTAGCGGGGTACGAGCAGTACTTC
D gene: .; J gene: TRBJ1-1; clone size: .; V gene: TRBV6-5; CDR3 protein: CASGDMNTEAFF; CDR3 DNA: TGTGCCAGCGGAGACATGAACACTGAAGCTTTCTTT
D gene: .; J gene: TRBJ1-2; clone size: .; V gene: TRBV28; CDR3 protein: CASSLRDRRAYGYTF; CDR3 DNA: TGTGCCAGCAGTTTGAGAGACAGGAGGGCCTATGGCTACACCTTC
D gene: .; J gene: TRBJ1-5; clone size: .; V gene: TRBV4-2; CDR3 protein: CASSQDRGGPQHF; CDR3 DNA: TGTGCCAGCAGCCAAGATCGTGGGGGGCCCCAGCATTTT
D gene: TRBD1; J gene: TRBJ1-4; clone size: few; V gene: TRBV19; CDR3 protein: CASSDTGGSEKLFF; CDR3 DNA: TGTGCCAGTAGTGACACAGGGGGTAGCGAAAAACTGTTTTTT
D gene: TRBD1; J gene: TRBJ1-1; clone size: .; V gene: TRBV28; CDR3 protein: CASTPGGTANTEAFF; CDR3 DNA: TGTGCCAGCACCCCGGGGGGGACAGCGAACACTGAAGCTTTCTTT
D gene: .; J gene: TRBJ1-1; clone size: few; V gene: TRBV19; CDR3 protein: CASWEGTEAFF; CDR3 DNA: TGTGCCTCCTGGGAGGGAACTGAAGCTTTCTTT
D gene: .; J gene: TRBJ1-4; clone size: few; V gene: TRBV5-1; CDR3 protein: CASSLGQPDLKLFF; CDR3 DNA: TGCGCCAGCAGCTTGGGGCAGCCCGATTTAAAACTGTTTTTT
D gene: .; J gene: TRBJ1-4; clone size: .; V gene: TRBV18; CDR3 protein: CASSPRDPIEKLFF; CDR3 DNA: TGTGCCAGCTCACCACGGGATCCGATTGAAAAACTGTTTTTT
D gene: .; J gene: TRBJ2-3; clone size: .; V gene: TRBV30; CDR3 protein: CAWTSLTADTQYF; CDR3 DNA: TGTGCCTGGACCTCCCTGACTGCAGATACGCAGTATTTT
D gene: .; J gene: TRBJ1-1; clone size: .; V gene: TRBV30; CDR3 protein: CAWRKGGNTEAFF; CDR3 DNA: TGTGCCTGGAGAAAAGGGGGGAACACTGAAGCTTTCTTT
D gene: TRBD1; J gene: TRBJ1-1; clone size: once; V gene: TRBV5-1; CDR3 protein: CASREQGVGTEAFF; CDR3 DNA: TGCGCCAGCAGAGAACAGGGGGTTGGGACTGAAGCTTTCTTT
D gene: .; J gene: TRBJ1-1; clone size: .; V gene: TRBV7-8; CDR3 protein: CASSPSFWGGNTEAFF; CDR3 DNA: TGTGCCAGCAGCCCCTCCTTCTGGGGCGGGAACACTGAAGCTTTCTTT
D gene: .; J gene: TRBJ1-3; clone size: .; V gene: TRBV7-9; CDR3 protein: CASSQTFGNTIYF; CDR3 DNA: TGTGCCAGCAGCCAAACCTTCGGAAACACCATATATTTT
D gene: .; J gene: TRBJ1-4; clone size: .; V gene: TRBV5-1; CDR3 protein: CASSLEPGTATNEKLFF; CDR3 DNA: TGCGCCAGCAGCTTGGAGCCGGGCACTGCAACTAATGAAAAACTGTTTTTT
D gene: .; J gene: TRBJ1-1; clone size: once; V gene: TRBV7-6; CDR3 protein: CASSLNREGAEAFF; CDR3 DNA: TGTGCCAGCAGCCTGAACAGGGAGGGTGCTGAAGCTTTCTTT
D gene: .; J gene: TRBJ1-2; clone size: .; V gene: TRBV6-6; CDR3 protein: CASSYTTGEVGGYTF; CDR3 DNA: TGTGCCAGCAGTTACACTACAGGAGAGGTTGGTGGCTACACCTTC
D gene: TRBD1; J gene: TRBJ2-6; clone size: .; V gene: TRBV27; CDR3 protein: CASSSGTGWPTGANVLTF; CDR3 DNA: TGTGCCAGCAGTAGTGGGACAGGGTGGCCGACTGGGGCCAACGTCCTGACTTTC
D gene: .; J gene: TRBJ2-1; clone size: .; V gene: TRBV29-1; CDR3 protein: CSVALLRDNEQFF; CDR3 DNA: TGCAGCGTCGCCCTCCTGAGGGACAATGAGCAGTTCTTC
D gene: .; J gene: TRBJ1-1; clone size: .; V gene: TRBV19; CDR3 protein: CASSMARVTPEAFF; CDR3 DNA: TGTGCCAGTAGTATGGCGCGCGTTACGCCTGAAGCTTTCTTT
D gene: .; J gene: TRBJ2-5; clone size: .; V gene: TRBV20-1; CDR3 protein: CRAANQETQYF; CDR3 DNA: TGCAGAGCAGCGAACCAAGAGACCCAGTACTTC
D gene: TRBD2; J gene: TRBJ2-1; clone size: .; V gene: TRBV30; CDR3 protein: CASSGGFSNEQFF; CDR3 DNA: TGTGCCTCATCGGGGGGGTTTTCCAATGAGCAGTTCTTC
D gene: .; J gene: TRBJ1-1; clone size: .; V gene: TRBV5-1; CDR3 protein: CASRQGGGNTEAFF; CDR3 DNA: TGCGCCAGCAGGCAGGGTGGGGGGAACACTGAAGCTTTCTTT
D gene: TRBD2; J gene: TRBJ2-7; clone size: .; V gene: TRBV7-6; CDR3 protein: CASSLDPGGYEQYF; CDR3 DNA: TGTGCCAGCAGCTTAGATCCGGGGGGCTACGAGCAGTACTTC
D gene: .; J gene: TRBJ1-4; clone size: .; V gene: TRBV6-1; CDR3 protein: CASSDTPNEKLFF; CDR3 DNA: TGTGCCAGCAGTGATACGCCTAATGAAAAACTGTTTTTT
D gene: .; J gene: TRBJ1-1; clone size: .; V gene: TRBV28; CDR3 protein: CASSLLGTMNTEAFF; CDR3 DNA: TGTGCCAGCAGTTTATTGGGCACCATGAACACTGAAGCTTTCTTT
D gene: .; J gene: TRBJ2-1; clone size: .; V gene: TRBV5-5; CDR3 protein: CASSPPLAERGTNEQFF; CDR3 DNA: TGTGCCAGCAGCCCCCCCCTGGCGGAACGTGGGACCAATGAGCAGTTCTTC
D gene: TRBD2; J gene: TRBJ2-7; clone size: .; V gene: TRBV5-1; CDR3 protein: CASSPGTSGGYGYEQYF; CDR3 DNA: TGCGCCAGCAGCCCGGGGACTAGCGGGGGGTATGGGTACGAGCAGTACTTC
D gene: .; J gene: TRBJ2-5; clone size: .; V gene: TRBV5-4; CDR3 protein: CASSRGGSRGLQETQYF; CDR3 DNA: TGTGCCAGCAGCCGTGGGGGGAGCAGGGGCCTACAAGAGACCCAGTACTTC
D gene: .; J gene: TRBJ2-7; clone size: .; V gene: TRBV18; CDR3 protein: CASSPQGLSYEQYF; CDR3 DNA: TGTGCCAGCTCACCACAGGGACTCTCCTACGAGCAGTACTTC
D gene: .; J gene: TRBJ1-1; clone size: .; V gene: TRBV5-1; CDR3 protein: CASSLVGKGPLNTEAFF; CDR3 DNA: TGCGCCAGCAGCTTGGTGGGGAAGGGGCCCTTGAACACTGAAGCTTTCTTT
D gene: .; J gene: TRBJ2-6; clone size: few; V gene: TRBV7-3; CDR3 protein: CASSSGANVLTF; CDR3 DNA: TGTGCCAGCAGCTCTGGGGCCAACGTCCTGACTTTC
D gene: TRBD2; J gene: TRBJ2-5; clone size: .; V gene: TRBV10-3; CDR3 protein: CAISVVAGEETQYF; CDR3 DNA: TGTGCCATCAGTGTCGTAGCGGGGGAAGAGACCCAGTACTTC
D gene: TRBD1; J gene: TRBJ1-2; clone size: .; V gene: TRBV5-1; CDR3 protein: CASSLAGDSYGYTF; CDR3 DNA: TGCGCCAGCAGCTTGGCTGGGGACAGCTATGGCTACACCTTC
D gene: .; J gene: TRBJ1-2; clone size: .; V gene: TRBV5-8; CDR3 protein: CASSPGGAGGYTF; CDR3 DNA: TGTGCCAGCAGCCCGGGGGGGGCGGGCGGCTACACCTTC
D gene: .; J gene: TRBJ2-1; clone size: once; V gene: TRBV19; CDR3 protein: CASSIVPGRDNEQFF; CDR3 DNA: TGTGCCAGTAGTATCGTCCCGGGACGGGACAATGAGCAGTTCTTC
D gene: .; J gene: TRBJ2-3; clone size: .; V gene: TRBV15; CDR3 protein: CATSRGGEVDTQYF; CDR3 DNA: TGTGCCACCAGCAGAGGGGGGGAGGTAGATACGCAGTATTTT
D gene: TRBD1; J gene: TRBJ1-2; clone size: .; V gene: TRBV19; CDR3 protein: CASSDAGTGVYGYTF; CDR3 DNA: TGTGCCAGTAGTGACGCCGGGACAGGAGTCTATGGCTACACCTTC
D gene: .; J gene: TRBJ1-1; clone size: .; V gene: TRBV6-1; CDR3 protein: CASSETAERLAFF; CDR3 DNA: TGTGCCAGCAGTGAAACGGCCGAAAGATTAGCTTTCTTT
D gene: .; J gene: TRBJ1-2; clone size: few; V gene: TRBV14; CDR3 protein: CASSQDTNYGYTF; CDR3 DNA: TGTGCCAGCAGCCAAGACACTAACTATGGCTACACCTTC
D gene: .; J gene: TRBJ2-5; clone size: .; V gene: TRBV5-1; CDR3 protein: CASSLVGQETQYF; CDR3 DNA: TGCGCCAGCAGCTTGGTTGGGCAAGAGACCCAGTACTTC
D gene: .; J gene: TRBJ1-5; clone size: .; V gene: TRBV6-5; CDR3 protein: CATLGQINQPQHF; CDR3 DNA: TGTGCCACCCTCGGACAGATAAATCAGCCCCAGCATTTT
D gene: .; J gene: TRBJ1-1; clone size: few; V gene: TRBV19; CDR3 protein: CASSPLMNTEAFF; CDR3 DNA: TGTGCCAGTAGCCCCTTGATGAACACTGAAGCTTTCTTT
D gene: .; J gene: TRBJ2-7; clone size: few; V gene: TRBV28; CDR3 protein: CASRTGSYEQYF; CDR3 DNA: TGTGCCAGCAGGACGGGATCCTACGAGCAGTACTTC
D gene: TRBD2; J gene: TRBJ2-1; clone size: few; V gene: TRBV18; CDR3 protein: CASSPLSGTGSNEQFF; CDR3 DNA: TGTGCCAGCTCACCTCTAAGCGGGACGGGGTCCAATGAGCAGTTCTTC
D gene: .; J gene: TRBJ1-5; clone size: .; V gene: TRBV2; CDR3 protein: CASSERQGSNQPQHF; CDR3 DNA: TGTGCCAGCAGTGAACGGCAGGGTAGCAATCAGCCCCAGCATTTT